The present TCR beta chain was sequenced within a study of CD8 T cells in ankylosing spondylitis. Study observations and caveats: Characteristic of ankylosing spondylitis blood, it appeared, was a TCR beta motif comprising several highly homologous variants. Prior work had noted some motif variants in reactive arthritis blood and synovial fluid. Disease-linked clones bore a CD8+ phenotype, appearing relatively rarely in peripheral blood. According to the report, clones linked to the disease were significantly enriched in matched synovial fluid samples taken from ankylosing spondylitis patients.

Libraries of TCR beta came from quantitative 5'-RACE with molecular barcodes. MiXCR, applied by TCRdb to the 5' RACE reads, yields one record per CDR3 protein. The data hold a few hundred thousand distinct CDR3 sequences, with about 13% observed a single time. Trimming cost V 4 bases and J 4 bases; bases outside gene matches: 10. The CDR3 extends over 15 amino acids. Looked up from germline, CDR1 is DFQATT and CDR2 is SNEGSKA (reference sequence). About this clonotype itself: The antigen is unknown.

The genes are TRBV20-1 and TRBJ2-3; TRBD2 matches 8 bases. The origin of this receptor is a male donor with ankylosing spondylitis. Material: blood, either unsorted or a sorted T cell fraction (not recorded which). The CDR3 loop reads CSATRSAGVPDTQYF. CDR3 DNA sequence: TGCAGTGCTACACGCTCAGCGGGAGTGCCAGATACGCAGTATTTT.